This TCR beta chain was recovered during a study of PD-1 blockade in classical Hodgkin lymphoma. Clones were sequenced by immunoSEQ multiplex PCR, and TCRdb holds only the in-frame ones, with some missing. The table shows some 60,000 clones, with under 95% occurring only once. Every patient had relapsed following autologous stem cell transplantation, and cohorts differed in brentuximab vedotin exposure. The V end lost 6 bases, the J end lost 3 bases, and 12 bases lay between the germline ends. The CDR3 has 14 amino acids. CDR1 SNHLY and CDR2 FYNNEI come from the germline V gene. The sequence was collected from a human donor with classical Hodgkin lymphoma. J is TRBJ2-1 and V is TRBV2; the D gene is possibly TRBD1 (6 bases). The sequences come from peripheral blood mononuclear cells (PBMCs), collected at baseline. CDR3 amino acids: CASRRQGLYNEQFF. The CDR3 DNA follows: TGTGCCAGCAGGCGCCAGGGGCTCTACAATGAGCAGTTCTTC.